The 4 T cell receptor beta chains listed next were all sequenced from one sample in a study of cytomegalovirus exposure and HLA in healthy donors. The PCR used 60 Vbeta and 13 Jbeta primers. Sequenced by immunoSEQ multiplex PCR; TCRdb stores in-frame clones only, minus some. This sample has 110,000 or so clones, with 65% to 85% found just once. The source material was PBMCs. The receptors were sampled from a woman in her thirties in good health and CMV-seropositive.

The rearrangement uses TRBV6-1 and TRBJ2-3; 8 nucleotides agree with TRBD2. J was trimmed by 5 bases and V by 3 bases; bases with no gene match: 10. This CDR3 is 16 amino acids long. CDR1 is MNHNS, CDR2 SASEGT, per germline. DNA for the CDR3: TGTGCCAGCAGTGAGACGGGGGGGGCCTTTAGAGATACGCAGTATTTT. Residues: CASSETGGAFRDTQYF.

The rearrangement links TRBV4-1 to TRBJ1-2, with 8 bases fitting TRBD1. Looked up from germline, CDR1 is MGHRA and CDR2 is YSYEKL. Trimming cost V 4 bases and J 4 bases; bases outside gene matches: 5. The length of the CDR3 is 14 residues. The DNA for the CDR3 is TGCGCCAGCAGCCGGGGACAGGACGCCTATGGCTACACCTTC. Residues: CASSRGQDAYGYTF.

V usage is TRBV7-9 and J usage is TRBJ2-3; 8 nucleotides agree with TRBD1. The CDR3 consists of 13 residues. Germline V lookup: CDR1 SEHNR, CDR2 FQNEAQ (reference sequence). V lost 6 bases and J lost 3; bases outside the gene matches: 2. As DNA, the CDR3 is TGTGCCAGCAGTTGGACAGGGACAGATACGCAGTATTTT. Protein sequence: CASSWTGTDTQYF.

This sequence joins TRBV19 and TRBJ1-5, with TRBD1 identical over 8 bases. Germline values: CDR1 LNHDA, CDR2 SQIVND (reference sequence). The V segment lost 0 bases and the J segment 0 bases; nucleotides outside the gene matches: 10. The CDR3 sequence is 19 residues long. In DNA, the CDR3 is TGTGCCAGTAGTATAGAGCCCCGGACAGGGTCTTATAGCAATCAGCCCCAGCATTTT. Amino acid sequence: CASSIEPRTGSYSNQPQHF.